These 17 T cell receptor beta chains share one sample of origin, sequenced in a study of CD8+CD57+ T cells in acquired aplastic anemia. TCR beta VDJ and CDR3 profiling used genomic DNA as template. TCRdb ran MiXCR on the reads and lists one entry per CDR3 protein. The sample has some 120,000 distinct CDR3 sequences, over 45% seen once. Material: sorted CD4+, CD8+, or CD8+CD57+ T cells (not recorded which) from PBMCs. The receptors here all came from a human donor in good health, serving as a control.

This clonotype appeared a few times. The V and J genes are TRBV24-1 and TRBJ2-5; 11 nucleotides align to TRBD1. The ends lost 4 bases at V and 5 bases at J; junction bases unmatched: 11. The germline gives CDR1 KGHDR, CDR2 SFDVKD. The CDR3 is made up of 17 amino acids. CDR3 sequence: CATSDLRGTGGWETQYF. The CDR3 DNA follows: TGTGCCACCAGTGACCTACGGGGGACAGGGGGTTGGGAGACCCAGTACTTC.

This chain uses TRBV7-8 with TRBJ1-2; TRBD1 matches 8 bases. CDR1 is SGHVS and CDR2 is FQNEAQ in the germline V gene. With V trimmed by 4 bases and J by 7 bases, 11 bases remained unmatched. The CDR3 is 15 amino acids. DNA of the CDR3: TGTGCCAGCAGCTCCAACCAAGGACAGGGCTTTGGCTACACCTTC. Residues: CASSSNQGQGFGYTF. The full variable domain, in which reference TRBV7-8 and TRBJ1-2 provide the parts outside the CDR3, is GAGVSQSPRYKVAKRGQDVALRCDPISGHVSLFWYQQALGQGPEFLTYFQNEAQLDKSGLPSDRFFAERPEGSVSTLKIQRTQQEDSAVYLCASSSNQGQGFGYTFGSGTRLTVV.

The rearrangement links TRBV7-6 to TRBJ2-7; 7 nucleotides match TRBD1. The CDR3 has 14 amino acids. V shed 1 base, J shed 3 bases, and the junction held 3 bases outside the gene matches. Per the germline V gene, CDR1 is SGHVS and CDR2 is FNYEAQ. This CDR3 reads CASSLDPGGYEQYF. CDR3 bases: TGTGCCAGCAGCTTAGATCCAGGGGGCTACGAGCAGTACTTC.

This rearrangement joins TRBV30 to TRBJ2-3; possibly TRBD1 for D (6 bases). V was shortened by 4 bases and J by 5 bases, with 16 bases between the two germline ends. CDR1 and CDR2 (germline): GTSNPN, SVGIG (reference sequence). The CDR3 extends over 14 amino acids. The CDR3 sequence: CAWIVGAGKDTQYF. The CDR3 coding sequence is TGTGCCTGGATAGTGGGGGCCGGGAAAGATACGCAGTATTTT.

This clonotype was seen more than once but under ten times. This could be a read error, since a much larger clone is one nucleotide away. This CDR3 is CASSLPPRGHEQFF. The DNA for the CDR3 is TGTGCCAGCAGCTTGCCGCCCAGGGGGCATGAGCAGTTCTTC. The genes are TRBV5-5 and TRBJ2-7, with 8 bases fitting TRBD1. The tail of the sequence fits TRBJ2-1 better, so the J call may be wrong. Germline V gives CDR1 SGHKS, CDR2 YYEKEE (reference sequence). There are 14 residues in the CDR3.

This clonotype was seen ten or more times. The gene calls are TRBV5-1 and TRBJ2-5; D unclear. Germline V gene lookup returns CDR1 SGHRS and CDR2 YFSETQ. The CDR3 contains 13 residues. Trimming stripped 0 bases from V and 0 bases from J, with 3 bases between. CDR3 protein: CASSLAYQETQYF. CDR3 bases: TGCGCCAGCAGCTTGGCGTACCAAGAGACCCAGTACTTC.

The sample holds many counts of this clonotype. J is TRBJ2-1 and V is TRBV6-2 or TRBV6-3; D not certain. The length of the CDR3 is 13 residues. With 6 bases removed from V and 5 bases from J, the gap between germline ends came to 11 bases. Germline CDR1 MNHEY, CDR2 SVGEGT. CDR3 amino acids: CASSEPPNNEQFF. The DNA for the CDR3 is TGTGCCAGCAGCGAACCCCCTAACAATGAGCAGTTCTTC.

This chain links TRBV6-2 or TRBV6-3 with TRBJ2-4; 10 bases align to TRBD2. The CDR3 spans 17 residues. The germline V gene has CDR1 MNHEY and CDR2 SVGEGT. The V segment lost 3 bases and the J segment 2 bases; nucleotides outside the gene matches: 7. In DNA, the CDR3 is TGTGCCAGCAGTTATTTTTCAGCGGGGGGGTCCAAAAACATTCAGTACTTC. Amino acid sequence: CASSYFSAGGSKNIQYF.

This clonotype was seen a few times. The CDR3 spells CASEGQNTEAFF. The CDR3 DNA follows: TGTGCCAGCGAGGGGCAGAACACTGAAGCTTTCTTT. The genes are TRBV2 and TRBJ1-1; perhaps TRBD1 as D (5 bases). V shed 8 bases and J shed 1 base, with 8 bases lying between them. The CDR3 contains 12 residues. The germline gives CDR1 SNHLY, CDR2 FYNNEI.

This clonotype was counted many times. This chain uses TRBV14 with TRBJ1-2, with D unresolved. Germline V gene sequence: CDR1 SGHDN, CDR2 FVKESK. The CDR3 runs 15 residues. With 4 bases removed from V and 5 bases from J, the gap between germline ends came to 17 bases. The chain's CDR3 is CASSRSAGIGYGYTF. The CDR3 DNA is TGTGCCAGCAGCCGTTCAGCGGGAATAGGGTATGGCTACACCTTC.

This clonotype was counted ten times or more. The rearrangement joins TRBV5-8 to TRBJ1-1; no reliable D call. Germline V gene lookup returns CDR1 SGHTS and CDR2 YDEGEE. This CDR3 comprises 13 residues. The V and J ends lost 4 bases and 0 bases respectively, with 7 bases between them. DNA for the CDR3: TGTGCCAGCAGCCACAACCTGAACACTGAAGCTTTCTTT. It encodes CASSHNLNTEAFF.

As regards this clonotype: At one of its ends the junction is not consistent with the germline gene, which may arise from a read error. V is TRBV9 and J is TRBJ2-3; D not certain. From germline, CDR1 is SGDLS and CDR2 YYNGEE. This CDR3 comprises 15 residues. The CDR3 loop is CPSSVAGVGTDTQYF. The CDR3 DNA is TGTCCCAGCAGCGTAGCCGGAGTGGGCACAGATACGCAGTATTTT.

This clonotype occurred once. The chain employs TRBV20-1 and TRBJ1-1; TRBD1 matches 8 bases. J was trimmed by 11 bases and V by 3 bases; bases with no gene match: 11. The CDR3 is made up of 13 amino acids. The V gene's germline CDR1 is DFQATT and CDR2 SNEGSKA (reference sequence). The CDR3 here is CSASEGFRGQAFF. The CDR3 nucleotides read TGCAGTGCTAGCGAGGGGTTCAGGGGGCAGGCTTTCTTT.

This clonotype was picked up many times. CDR3 region: CSAPAGGEGARINEQFF. DNA of the CDR3: TGCAGTGCCCCAGCGGGGGGGGAGGGGGCGCGGATAAATGAGCAGTTCTTC. V is TRBV20-1 and J is TRBJ2-1; 10 bases align to TRBD2. Germline-derived CDR1 and CDR2 are DFQATT and SNEGSKA (reference sequence). This CDR3 comprises 17 residues. Losses at the gene ends were 6 bases for V and 7 bases for J; bases not matched to a gene: 18.

This clonotype was picked up many times. The chain combines TRBV4-2 with TRBJ1-1; D uncertain. Trimming cost V 0 bases and J 3 bases, with 5 bases left between them. The germline V gene has CDR1 LGHNA and CDR2 YNFKEQ. The CDR3 totals 13 residues. The CDR3 DNA follows: TGTGCCAGCAGCCAAGACAAATACACTGAAGCTTTCTTT. Its protein is CASSQDKYTEAFF.

In the case of this clonotype: The junction and the germline gene differ at one end; a read error may be behind it. The chain joins TRBV24-1 to TRBJ2-7; TRBD1 might be the D (5 bases). Germline V gives CDR1 KGHDR, CDR2 SFDVKD. The CDR3 sequence is 15 residues long. The CDR3 reads CAASDPGQGNYEQYF. The CDR3 nucleotides are TGTGCCGCCAGTGATCCTGGGCAGGGAAACTACGAGCAGTACTTC.

This clonotype was seen at least ten times. The chain couples TRBV30 to TRBJ2-2; D gene uncertain. CDR1 is GTSNPN, CDR2 SVGIG, per germline (reference sequence). The CDR3 loop spans 13 amino acids. Trimming took off 2 bases at V and 4 bases at J, with 8 bases between the two ends. CDR3 nucleotides: TGTGCCTGGAGTCGCAGTGCCACCGGGGAGCTGTTTTTT. Encoded protein: CAWSRSATGELFF.